This passage covers 13 T cell receptor beta chains from one sample sequenced in a study of T-cell memory formation after mild COVID-19. From the 5' RACE reads, TCRdb called clonotypes with MiXCR, one entry per CDR3 protein. The table lists about 560,000 distinct CDR3 sequences, 20% to 25% of them singletons. Sequencing was done on a sample of PBMCs or a T cell subset sorted from them (not recorded which). The receptors shown here come from an adult woman who had mild COVID-19 (a few samples of this study predate the infection). Cell type and time point are not known.

This clonotype was observed a handful of times. CDR3 sequence reads: CASSAMAGDGYGYTF. CDR3 DNA: TGCGCCAGCAGCGCTATGGCAGGGGACGGCTATGGCTACACCTTC. The chain uses TRBV5-1 and TRBJ1-2; D possibly corresponds to TRBD1 (6 bases). Germline values: CDR1 SGHRS, CDR2 YFSETQ. Deletions cut 4 bases from V and 4 bases from J, with 17 bases between. The CDR3 spans 15 residues.

The J gene is TRBJ2-5, the V gene TRBV7-9, with D perhaps TRBD2 (6 bases). Germline lookup yields CDR1 SEHNR and CDR2 FQNEAQ (reference sequence). This CDR3 spans 13 amino acids. Trimming removed 5 bases from V and 5 bases from J, with 12 bases in between. The CDR3 loop reads CASSPGTRETQYF. Here the CDR3 DNA reads TGTGCCAGCAGCCCCGGGACTCGGGAGACCCAGTACTTC.

This chain connects TRBV24-1 to TRBJ2-1; D is unresolved. In germline, CDR1 is KGHDR, CDR2 SFDVKD. This CDR3 is built from 16 residues. Trimming left V 3 bases short and J 1 base short, with 12 bases between. In DNA form, the CDR3 reads TGTGCCACCAGTGATCCCCGGACCGGTTCCTACAATGAGCAGTTCTTC. Its translation is CATSDPRTGSYNEQFF.

This chain joins TRBV30 and TRBJ1-2; 7 bases line up with TRBD1. V lost 5 bases and J lost 3; bases outside the gene matches: 15. Germline CDR1 reads GTSNPN; CDR2 reads SVGIG (reference sequence). The CDR3 covers 16 residues. The DNA for the CDR3 is TGTGCCTGGGTTCCCCCTTCGGGGACAGTTTACTATGGCTACACCTTC. It codes for CAWVPPSGTVYYGYTF.

This clonotype was recorded many times. J is TRBJ1-5 and V is TRBV27; D may be TRBD1 (6 bases). Germline CDR1 MNHEY, CDR2 SMNVEV (reference sequence). CDR3 length: 12 residues. The V gene lost 6 bases and the J gene lost 6 bases, with 9 bases spanning the gap. CDR3 region: CASRTGGQPQHF. The CDR3 DNA is TGTGCCAGCAGGACAGGTGGTCAGCCCCAGCATTTT.

The chain combines TRBV6-6 with TRBJ2-3, with a possible D match to TRBD2 (7 bases). Trimming pared 11 bases from V and 4 bases from J, leaving 13 bases between. This CDR3 comprises 12 residues. In germline, CDR1 is MNHNY, CDR2 SVGAGI (reference sequence). The CDR3 protein is CAARGGPDTQYF. The CDR3, as DNA: TGTGCCGCCAGGGGAGGGCCAGATACGCAGTATTTT.

The rearrangement links TRBV7-8 to TRBJ2-2, with D maybe TRBD2 (6 bases). The V end was cut by 5 bases, the J end by 2 bases, with 18 bases between. The CDR3 length is 17 residues. Germline-derived CDR1 and CDR2 are SGHVS and FQNEAQ. The CDR3 here is CASSTEPGLLNTGELFF. In DNA form, the CDR3 reads TGTGCCAGCAGCACGGAGCCGGGACTCCTAAACACCGGGGAGCTGTTTTTT.

The chain couples TRBV6-2 or TRBV6-3 to TRBJ2-7; weak D call: TRBD2 (5 bases). Per germline, CDR1 MNHEY and CDR2 SVGEGT. Trimming cost V 8 bases and J 1 base, with 18 bases left between them. The CDR3 extends over 15 amino acids. CDR3 loop: CASSEQGRLSYEQYF. The CDR3 nucleotides read TGTGCCAGCTCTGAACAAGGGAGACTTTCCTACGAGCAGTACTTC.

J is TRBJ2-3 and V is TRBV29-1; D assignment may be TRBD1 or TRBD2 (5 bases each). V dropped 4 bases and J dropped 2 bases, with 13 bases sitting between them. The length of the CDR3 is 14 residues. The germline V gene has CDR1 SQVTM and CDR2 ANQGSEA. The CDR3 sequence: CSVAQGVPTDTQYF. CDR3 DNA sequence: TGCAGCGTTGCCCAGGGAGTCCCCACAGATACGCAGTATTTT.

This clonotype was seen more than once but under ten times. The chain couples TRBV20-1 to TRBJ2-5, with TRBD2 matching over 9 bases. Germline trimming cut 3 bases from V and 4 bases from J; bases unmatched to any gene: 3. CDR3 length equals 13 residues. Germline V gives CDR1 DFQATT, CDR2 SNEGSKA (reference sequence). CDR3: CSARREGLETQYF. The CDR3 coding sequence is TGCAGTGCTAGGCGGGAGGGCCTAGAGACCCAGTACTTC.

The chain is built from TRBV9 and TRBJ1-2; D not resolved. Germline lookup yields CDR1 SGDLS and CDR2 YYNGEE. This CDR3 contains 15 residues. Between the trimmed V and J ends, which lost 1 base and 4 bases, there was a span of 14 bases. The CDR3 loop is CASSVFQESFYGYTF. CDR3 DNA: TGTGCCAGCAGCGTATTTCAGGAGTCCTTCTATGGCTACACCTTC.

V usage is TRBV20-1 and J usage is TRBJ2-1; weak D call: TRBD1 (6 bases). Trimming removed 3 bases from V and 7 bases from J, with 16 bases in between. This CDR3 spans 14 amino acids. In germline, CDR1 is DFQATT, CDR2 SNEGSKA (reference sequence). CDR3 DNA sequence: TGCAGTGCTAGGGACACCGGGACAAGGAATGAGCAGTTCTTC. Residues: CSARDTGTRNEQFF.

V usage is TRBV10-3 and J usage is TRBJ2-5; D unresolved. The CDR3 is made up of 12 amino acids. Trimming stripped 2 bases from V and 8 bases from J, with 9 bases between. Per germline, CDR1 ENHRY and CDR2 SYGVKD. The CDR3 DNA reads as TGTGCCATCAGTGAGGCTCCGTCTACCCAGTACTTC. It translates to CAISEAPSTQYF.